This is a list of T cell receptor beta chains from one sample in a study of CD8+ T cells in alopecia areata. Profiled with immunoSEQ multiplex PCR; TCRdb holds only in-frame clones, not every one. Of a few hundred thousand clones in the sample, about three fifths were seen once. Sequencing used CD4+ T cells sorted from blood, obtained between weeks 51 and 52, from a patient treated with tofacitinib. The receptors derive from a human donor with alopecia areata. The conserved cysteine and the conserved F or W are not part of the CDR3 here. The order of the fields is J gene, V gene, CDR3 protein.

J gene: TRBJ2-2
V gene: TRBV5-1
CDR3 protein: ASSLDPRGVTGELF

J gene: TRBJ1-1
V gene: TRBV6-1
CDR3 protein: ASSTRGGTEAF

J gene: TRBJ1-1
V gene: TRBV5-1
CDR3 protein: ASSLTGNTEAF

J gene: TRBJ1-4
V gene: TRBV30
CDR3 protein: AWRPRPGEKLF

J gene: TRBJ2-3
V gene: TRBV30
CDR3 protein: AWSVSWASGGTSTDTQY

J gene: -
V gene: TRBV29-1
CDR3 protein: SVGVTDYEQY

J gene: TRBJ1-5
V gene: TRBV30
CDR3 protein: AWSAGTGFNQPQH

J gene: TRBJ2-1
V gene: TRBV6-6
CDR3 protein: ASIRTGRNNEQF

J gene: TRBJ1-4
V gene: TRBV5-1
CDR3 protein: ASSLGRTNEKLF

J gene: TRBJ1-4
V gene: TRBV19
CDR3 protein: ASSIGPATNEKLF